This T cell receptor beta chain came from a study of cytotoxic CD8 clonotypes in ibrutinib-treated CLL. Study context: Included were 11 relapsed/refractory and about 14 treatment-naive patients, of whom some 18 were IGHV unmutated. Study-wide results and caveats: Treatment saw public clonotypes, which were uncommon, either contract or stay stable.

Germline CDR1 reads LNHDA; CDR2 reads SQIVND (reference sequence). Trimming stripped 3 bases from V and 6 bases from J, with 11 bases between. The CDR3 is 13 residues long. Concerning this clone itself: Its antigen is not known.

Generated by immunoSEQ multiplex PCR, the TCRdb table keeps only in-frame clones and is missing some. The table shows around 150,000 clones, with roughly 84% occurring only once. The chain recombines TRBV19 with TRBJ1-2; a weak D match, TRBD1 (6 bases). This sequence was found in a human donor with chronic lymphocytic leukemia. This specimen consisted of PBMCs, obtained at disease progression, from a patient treated with ibrutinib. Here the CDR3 reads CASSMLQGHGYTF. As DNA, the CDR3 is TGTGCCAGTAGTATGTTACAGGGCCATGGCTACACCTTC.